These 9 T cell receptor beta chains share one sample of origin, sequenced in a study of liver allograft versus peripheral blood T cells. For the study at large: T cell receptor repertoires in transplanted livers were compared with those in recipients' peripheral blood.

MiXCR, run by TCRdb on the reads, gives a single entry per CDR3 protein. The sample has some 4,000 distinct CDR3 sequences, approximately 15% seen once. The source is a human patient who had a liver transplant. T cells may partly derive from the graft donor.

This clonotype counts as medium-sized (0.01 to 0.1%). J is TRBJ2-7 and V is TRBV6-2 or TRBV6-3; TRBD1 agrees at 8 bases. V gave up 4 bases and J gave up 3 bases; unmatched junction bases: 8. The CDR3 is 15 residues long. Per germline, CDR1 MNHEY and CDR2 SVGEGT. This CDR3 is CASSSLRTGIYEQYV. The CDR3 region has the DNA TGTGCCAGCAGTTCCCTTCGGACAGGGATCTACGAGCAGTACGTC.

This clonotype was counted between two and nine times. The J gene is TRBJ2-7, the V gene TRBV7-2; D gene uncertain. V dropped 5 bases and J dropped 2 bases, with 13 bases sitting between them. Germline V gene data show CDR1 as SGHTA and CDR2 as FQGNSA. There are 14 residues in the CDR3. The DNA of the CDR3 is TGTGCCAGCAGCCTGACCCCACAGACCTACGAGCAGTACTTC. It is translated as CASSLTPQTYEQYF. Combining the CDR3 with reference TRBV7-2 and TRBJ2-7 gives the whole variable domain GAGVSQSPSNKVTEKGKDVELRCDPISGHTALYWYRQSLGQGLEFLIYFQGNSAPDKSGLPSDRFSAERTGGSVSTLTIQRTQQEDSAVYLCASSLTPQTYEQYFGPGTRLTVT.

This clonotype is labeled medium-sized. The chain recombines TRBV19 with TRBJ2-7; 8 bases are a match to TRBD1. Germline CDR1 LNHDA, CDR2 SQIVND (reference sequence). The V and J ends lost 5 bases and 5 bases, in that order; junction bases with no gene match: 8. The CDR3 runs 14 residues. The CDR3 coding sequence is TGTGCCAGTAGTTCCCGGGACAGGCCCCACGAGCAGTACTTC. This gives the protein CASSSRDRPHEQYF.

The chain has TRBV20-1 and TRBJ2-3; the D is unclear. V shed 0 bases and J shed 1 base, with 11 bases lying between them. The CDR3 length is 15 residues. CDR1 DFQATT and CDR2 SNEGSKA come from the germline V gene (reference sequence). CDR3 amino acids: CSARDPLRGTDTQYF. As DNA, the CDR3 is TGCAGTGCTAGAGATCCCCTACGCGGCACAGATACGCAGTATTTT.

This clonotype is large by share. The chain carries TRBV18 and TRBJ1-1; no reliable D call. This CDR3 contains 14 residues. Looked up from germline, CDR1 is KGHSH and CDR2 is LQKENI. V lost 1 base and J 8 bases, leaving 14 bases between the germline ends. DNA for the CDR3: TGTGCCAGCTCACCACAAAATAGACCGCACGAAGCTTTCTTT. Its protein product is CASSPQNRPHEAFF.

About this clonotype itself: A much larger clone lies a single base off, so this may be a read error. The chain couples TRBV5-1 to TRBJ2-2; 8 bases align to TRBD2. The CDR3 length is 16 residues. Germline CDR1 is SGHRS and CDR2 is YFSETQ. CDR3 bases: TGTGTCAGCAGCTCTTGGACTAGCTTTGACACCGGGGAGCTGTTTTTT. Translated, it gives CVSSSWTSFDTGELFF.

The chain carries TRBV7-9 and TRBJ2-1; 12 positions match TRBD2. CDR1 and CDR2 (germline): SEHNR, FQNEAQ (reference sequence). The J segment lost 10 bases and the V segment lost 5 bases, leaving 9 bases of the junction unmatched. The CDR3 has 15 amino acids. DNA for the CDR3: TGTGCCAGCAGCCTGGTACTAGCGGGGGGTGTGGAGCAGTTCTTC. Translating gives CASSLVLAGGVEQFF. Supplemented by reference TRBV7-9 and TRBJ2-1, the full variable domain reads DTGVSQNPRHKITKRGQNVTFRCDPISEHNRLYWYRQTLGQGPEFLTYFQNEAQLEKSRLLSDRFSAERPKGSFSTLEIQRTEQGDSAMYLCASSLVLAGGVEQFFGPGTRLTVL.

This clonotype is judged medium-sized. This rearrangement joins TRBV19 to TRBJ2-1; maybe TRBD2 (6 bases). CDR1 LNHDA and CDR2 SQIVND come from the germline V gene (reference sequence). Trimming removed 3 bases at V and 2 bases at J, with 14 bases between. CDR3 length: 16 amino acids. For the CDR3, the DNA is TGTGCCAGTAGTATCGGCGAGCGGGTCCCCTACAATGAGCAGTTCTTC. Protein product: CASSIGERVPYNEQFF.

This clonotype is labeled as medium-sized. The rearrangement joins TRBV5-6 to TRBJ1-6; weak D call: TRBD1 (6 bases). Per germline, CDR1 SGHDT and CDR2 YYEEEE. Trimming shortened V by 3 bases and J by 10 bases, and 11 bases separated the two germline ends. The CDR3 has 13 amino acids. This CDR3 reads CASSSVRGSPLHF. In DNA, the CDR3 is TGTGCCAGCAGCTCGGTCAGGGGCTCACCCCTCCACTTT.